This entry lists 18 T cell receptor beta chains sequenced from one sample in a study of regulatory T cells in long-lasting Graves disease. Time point here: persistent/refractory GD, antithyroid drugs over 5 years with positive TRAb. RNA extracted from PBMCs served as the sequencing template. The TCR beta library used iRepertoire HTBI primers with Arm-PCR amplification of CDR3. TCRdb fed the multiplex PCR reads into MiXCR, producing one record per CDR3 protein. The sample shows about 460,000 distinct CDR3 sequences, 20% to 25% of them seen only once. The sequencing here drew on peripheral blood mononuclear cells (PBMCs), taken when the disease was refractory, from a patient treated with antithyroid drugs. The source is a female donor with Graves disease.

This clonotype was observed many times. This chain uses TRBV2 with TRBJ1-4; D is ambiguous. CDR1 and CDR2 (germline): SNHLY, FYNNEI. The CDR3 consists of 14 residues. Trimming removed 0 bases from V and 7 bases from J, with 9 bases in between. CDR3 region: CASSEALLGEKLFF. The CDR3 coding sequence is TGTGCCAGCAGTGAAGCGCTTCTGGGTGAAAAACTGTTTTTT. The variable domain in full, completed from reference TRBV2 and TRBJ1-4, reads EPEVTQTPSHQVTQMGQEVILRCVPISNHLYFYWYRQILGQKVEFLVSFYNNEISEKSEIFDDQFSVERPDGSNFTLKIRSTKLEDSAMYFCASSEALLGEKLFFGSGTQLSVL.

Points on this clonotype: A far larger clone differs by one base, so this is likely a read error. This chain uses TRBV28 with TRBJ1-2; the D gene is possibly TRBD1 (6 bases). Germline loops: CDR1 MDHEN, CDR2 SYDVKM. Trimming stripped 6 bases from V and 4 bases from J, with 18 bases between. The CDR3 is 15 amino acids. CDR3 DNA: TGTGCCAGCAGCCTCTCCAAGGGGACACCCTATGGCTACACCTTC. As protein: CASSLSKGTPYGYTF.

This clonotype was picked up many times. The chain uses TRBV6-9 and TRBJ1-2; TRBD1 matches 9 bases. J lost 6 bases, V lost 3 bases, and 5 bases had no gene match. CDR1 MNHGY and CDR2 SVAAGI come from the germline V gene. The CDR3 totals 14 residues. The CDR3: CASSYLRTGDGYTF. The CDR3 coding sequence is TGTGCCAGCAGTTACCTTAGGACAGGGGATGGCTACACCTTC.

This clonotype has at least ten counts. This rearrangement joins TRBV20-1 to TRBJ1-1; D might be TRBD1 (5 bases). Germline loops: CDR1 DFQATT, CDR2 SNEGSKA (reference sequence). This CDR3 is built from 13 residues. Trimming cost V 3 bases and J 1 base, with 9 bases left between them. The CDR3 reads CSARHDRNTEAFF. CDR3 sequence (DNA): TGCAGTGCTAGGCACGACAGGAACACTGAAGCTTTCTTT.

This clonotype was seen a handful of times. The chain is built from TRBV19 and TRBJ1-3; no definite D call. V was shortened by 5 bases and J by 3 bases, with 14 bases between the two germline ends. CDR1 LNHDA and CDR2 SQIVND come from the germline V gene (reference sequence). CDR3 size: 15 residues. CDR3 DNA: TGTGCCAGTAGTTTGGACTCCAACGGTGGAAACACCATATATTTT. It specifies CASSLDSNGGNTIYF.

V and J are TRBV19 and TRBJ2-2, with 7 bases identical to TRBD2. Germline values: CDR1 LNHDA, CDR2 SQIVND (reference sequence). V was pared by 5 bases and J by 6 bases, with 9 bases of the junction left unmatched. The CDR3 totals 15 residues. The CDR3: CASSGRGGIAGELFF. The CDR3 bases are TGTGCCAGTAGTGGGAGGGGCGGGATCGCCGGGGAGCTGTTTTTT.

This clonotype was recorded many times. The V gene is TRBV7-6, the J gene TRBJ1-2; no clear D. V lost 0 bases and J 8 bases, leaving 13 bases between the germline ends. This CDR3 is 14 amino acids long. CDR1 is SGHVS and CDR2 is FNYEAQ in the germline V gene. The DNA of the CDR3 is TGTGCCAGCAGCTTAGCGCAGGTCCTGGGAGGCTACACCTTC. Its protein product is CASSLAQVLGGYTF.

This clonotype was counted many times. CDR3 residues: CASADRVNSPLHF. CDR3 sequence (DNA): TGTGCCAGCGCTGACAGGGTAAATTCACCCCTCCACTTT. The chain has TRBV2 and TRBJ1-6, with 7 bases aligning to TRBD1. Germline V gene data show CDR1 as SNHLY and CDR2 as FYNNEI. This CDR3 is built from 13 residues. Losses at the gene ends were 8 bases for V and 7 bases for J; bases not matched to a gene: 5.

This clonotype was recorded a few times. The rearrangement joins TRBV29-1 to TRBJ1-3; no clear D gene. CDR1 and CDR2 from the germline V gene are SQVTM and ANQGSEA. Trimming took off 5 bases at V and 0 bases at J, with 11 bases between the two ends. The CDR3 loop spans 14 amino acids. CDR3 loop: CSVQVVGSGNTIYF. In DNA, the CDR3 is TGCAGCGTTCAAGTGGTAGGCTCTGGAAACACCATATATTTT. Full variable domain (outside the CDR3, taken from reference TRBV29-1 and TRBJ1-3): SAVISQKPSRDICQRGTSLTIQCQVDSQVTMMFWYRQQPGQSLTLIATANQGSEATYESGFVIDKFPISRPNLTFSTLTVSNMSPEDSSIYLCSVQVVGSGNTIYFGEGSWLTVV.

This chain uses TRBV6-1 with TRBJ2-7; TRBD2 agrees at 12 bases. The V gene end was trimmed by 8 bases and the J gene end by 2 bases; junction bases not matched to a gene: 1. Looked up from germline, CDR1 is MNHNS and CDR2 is SASEGT. The CDR3 has 13 amino acids. For the CDR3, the DNA is TGTGCCAGCCTAGCGGGAGGGCCCTACGAGCAGTACTTC. Its protein is CASLAGGPYEQYF.

In its sample, this clonotype was seen many times. This chain uses TRBV6-1 with TRBJ1-1; D is possibly TRBD1 (6 bases). This CDR3 contains 17 residues. Germline V gives CDR1 MNHNS, CDR2 SASEGT. The V and J ends lost 6 bases and 10 bases respectively, with 30 bases between them. CDR3 sequence reads: CASSPRRGAQLRSGAFF. CDR3 nucleotides: TGTGCCAGCAGCCCGAGGAGGGGGGCCCAACTACGCAGTGGAGCTTTCTTT.

DNA for the CDR3: TGCAGTGCTCCTGGACAGGGACAGCCCCAGCATTTT. This translates into CSAPGQGQPQHF. V and J are TRBV20-1 and TRBJ1-5, with 8 bases lining up with TRBD1. Germline V lookup: CDR1 DFQATT, CDR2 SNEGSKA (reference sequence). J gave up 7 bases and V 5 bases, and 4 bases lay outside the gene matches. This CDR3 is built from 12 residues.

This clonotype was seen at least ten times. J is TRBJ1-6 and V is TRBV28; D might be TRBD1 (5 bases). Germline V gene sequence: CDR1 MDHEN, CDR2 SYDVKM. The CDR3 has 17 amino acids. V was trimmed by 2 bases and J by 4 bases, leaving 15 bases between them. The CDR3 coding sequence is TGTGCCAGCAGTTTAGACGGGGACGGACATTATAATTCACCCCTCCACTTT. It is translated as CASSLDGDGHYNSPLHF.

The chain has TRBV9 and TRBJ2-7, with D possibly TRBD1 on 5 matching bases. CDR1 is SGDLS and CDR2 is YYNGEE in the germline V gene. V was cut by 1 base and J by 0 bases, with 11 bases left in between. CDR3 length: 15 amino acids. CDR3 region: CASSVMDTSSYEQYF. CDR3 DNA: TGTGCCAGCAGCGTAATGGACACCAGCTCCTACGAGCAGTACTTC.

This clonotype was detected ten times or more. The CDR3 sequence is CASSGRGNEQYF. CDR3 coding DNA: TGTGCCAGCAGCGGCCGGGGGAACGAGCAGTACTTC. The V call is TRBV2, the J call TRBJ2-7; perhaps TRBD2 as D (6 bases). Germline loops: CDR1 SNHLY, CDR2 FYNNEI. The CDR3 is 12 amino acids. V was pared by 6 bases and J by 5 bases, with 11 bases between.

This clonotype turned up a few times. The CDR3 DNA is TGTGCCGGAGGGAGCACTGAAGCTTTCTTT. It encodes CAGGSTEAFF. This sequence joins TRBV30 and TRBJ1-1; no clear D gene. This CDR3 is built from 10 residues. The germline V and J ends were trimmed by 8 bases and 4 bases, with 8 bases remaining between them. Germline V CDR1 and CDR2: GTSNPN, SVGIG (reference sequence). The full variable domain, in which reference TRBV30 and TRBJ1-1 provide the parts outside the CDR3, is SQTIHQWPATLVQPVGSPLSLECTVEGTSNPNLYWYRQAAGRGLQLLFYSVGIGQISSEVPQNLSASRPQDRQFILSSKKLLLSDSGFYLCAGGSTEAFFGQGTRLTVV.

A few counts support this clonotype. V and J are TRBV3-1 and TRBJ1-2; D remains unclear. The V gene's germline CDR1 is LGHDT and CDR2 YNNKEL (reference sequence). V shed 1 base and J shed 8 bases, with 5 bases lying between them. This CDR3 is built from 11 residues. The CDR3 region has the DNA TGTGCCAGCAGCCAAGGGTGGGGCTACACCTTC. It specifies CASSQGWGYTF.

This clonotype came up many times. The gene calls are TRBV11-2 and TRBJ1-4; possible D gene TRBD1, 6 bases. This CDR3 has 13 residues. With 5 bases removed from V and 6 bases from J, the gap between germline ends came to 10 bases. Germline V gives CDR1 SGHAT, CDR2 FQNNGV. The CDR3 is CASSPGVDEKLFF. The CDR3, as DNA: TGTGCCAGCAGCCCAGGGGTGGATGAAAAACTGTTTTTT.